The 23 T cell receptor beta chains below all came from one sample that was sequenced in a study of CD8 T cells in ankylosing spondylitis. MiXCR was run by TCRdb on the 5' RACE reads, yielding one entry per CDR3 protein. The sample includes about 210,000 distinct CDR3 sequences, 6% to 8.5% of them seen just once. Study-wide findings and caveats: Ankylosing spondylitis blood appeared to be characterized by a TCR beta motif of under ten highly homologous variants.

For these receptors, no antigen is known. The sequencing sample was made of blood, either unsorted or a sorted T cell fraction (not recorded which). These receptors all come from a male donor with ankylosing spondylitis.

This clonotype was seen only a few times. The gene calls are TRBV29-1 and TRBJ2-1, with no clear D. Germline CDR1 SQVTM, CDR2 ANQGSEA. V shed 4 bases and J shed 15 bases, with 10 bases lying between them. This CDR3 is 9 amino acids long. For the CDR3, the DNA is TGCAGCGTTGCTCAGCAGCCGTTCTTC. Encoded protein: CSVAQQPFF.

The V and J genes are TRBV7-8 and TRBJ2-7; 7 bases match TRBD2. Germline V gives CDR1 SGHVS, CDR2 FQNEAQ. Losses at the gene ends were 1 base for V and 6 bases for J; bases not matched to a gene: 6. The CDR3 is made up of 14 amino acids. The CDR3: CASSLGEGFGEQYF. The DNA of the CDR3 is TGTGCCAGCAGCTTAGGGGAGGGGTTTGGCGAGCAGTACTTC.

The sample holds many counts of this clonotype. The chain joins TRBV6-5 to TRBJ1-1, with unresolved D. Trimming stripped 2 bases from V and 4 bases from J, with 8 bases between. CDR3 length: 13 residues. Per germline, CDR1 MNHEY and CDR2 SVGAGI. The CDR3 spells CASSYGFGTEAFF. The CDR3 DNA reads TGTGCCAGCAGTTACGGCTTTGGCACTGAAGCTTTCTTT.

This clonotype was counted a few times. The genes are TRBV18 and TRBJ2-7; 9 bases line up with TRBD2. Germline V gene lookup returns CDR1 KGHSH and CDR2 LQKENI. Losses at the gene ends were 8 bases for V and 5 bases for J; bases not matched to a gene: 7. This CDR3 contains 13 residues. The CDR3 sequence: CASRGLAGDEQYF. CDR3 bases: TGTGCCAGCCGTGGGTTAGCGGGAGACGAGCAGTACTTC. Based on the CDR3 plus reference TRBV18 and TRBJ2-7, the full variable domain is NAGVMQNPRHLVRRRGQEARLRCSPMKGHSHVYWYRQLPEEGLKFMVYLQKENIIDESGMPKERFSAEFPKEGPSILRIQQVVRGDSAAYFCASRGLAGDEQYFGPGTRLTVT.

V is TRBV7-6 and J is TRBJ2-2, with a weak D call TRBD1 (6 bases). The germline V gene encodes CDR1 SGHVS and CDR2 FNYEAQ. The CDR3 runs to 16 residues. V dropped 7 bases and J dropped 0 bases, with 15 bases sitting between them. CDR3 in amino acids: CASTPSGGPNTGELFF. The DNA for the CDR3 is TGTGCCAGCACCCCTAGTGGGGGCCCGAACACCGGGGAGCTGTTTTTT.

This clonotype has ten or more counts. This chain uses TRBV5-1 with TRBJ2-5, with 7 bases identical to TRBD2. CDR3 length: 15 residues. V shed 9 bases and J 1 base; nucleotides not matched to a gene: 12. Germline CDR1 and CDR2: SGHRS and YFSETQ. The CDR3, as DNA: TGCGCCACCCCGGGCCCTAGCGGACCCCAAGAGACCCAGTACTTC. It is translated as CATPGPSGPQETQYF. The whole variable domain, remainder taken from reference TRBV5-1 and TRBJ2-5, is KAGVTQTPRYLIKTRGQQVTLSCSPISGHRSVSWYQQTPGQGLQFLFEYFSETQRNKGNFPGRFSGRQFSNSRSEMNVSTLELGDSALYLCATPGPSGPQETQYFGPGTRLLVL.

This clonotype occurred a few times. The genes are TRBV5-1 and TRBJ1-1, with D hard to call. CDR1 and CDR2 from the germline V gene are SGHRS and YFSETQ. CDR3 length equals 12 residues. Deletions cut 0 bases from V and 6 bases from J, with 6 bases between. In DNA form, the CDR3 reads TGCGCCAGCAGCTTGGTACGGTCTGAAGCTTTCTTT. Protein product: CASSLVRSEAFF.

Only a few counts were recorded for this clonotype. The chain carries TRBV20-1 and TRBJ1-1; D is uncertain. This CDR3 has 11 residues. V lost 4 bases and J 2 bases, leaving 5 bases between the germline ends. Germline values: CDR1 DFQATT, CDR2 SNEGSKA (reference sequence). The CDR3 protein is CSAKINTEAFF. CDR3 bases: TGCAGTGCTAAGATAAACACTGAAGCTTTCTTT.

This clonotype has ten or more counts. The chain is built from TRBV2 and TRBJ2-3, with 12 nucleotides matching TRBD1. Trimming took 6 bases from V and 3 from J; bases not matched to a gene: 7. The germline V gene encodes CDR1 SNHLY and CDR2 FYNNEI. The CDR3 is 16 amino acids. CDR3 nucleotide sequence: TGTGCCAGCAGAGCTGGGACAGGGGGCTTGACAGATACGCAGTATTTT. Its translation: CASRAGTGGLTDTQYF.

CDR3: CSARAWDRAENSPLHF. The CDR3 DNA is TGCAGTGCTAGAGCTTGGGACAGGGCGGAAAATTCACCCCTCCACTTT. The V call is TRBV20-1, the J call TRBJ1-6, with TRBD1 identical over 9 bases. The CDR3 has 16 amino acids. Per the germline V gene, CDR1 is DFQATT and CDR2 is SNEGSKA (reference sequence). Trimming took 1 base from V and 7 from J; bases not matched to a gene: 8.

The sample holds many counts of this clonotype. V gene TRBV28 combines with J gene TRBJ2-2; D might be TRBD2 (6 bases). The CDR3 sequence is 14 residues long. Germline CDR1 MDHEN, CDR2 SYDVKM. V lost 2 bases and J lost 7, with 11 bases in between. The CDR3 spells CASSLSGRGGELFF. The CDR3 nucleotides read TGTGCCAGCAGTTTAAGCGGGCGCGGCGGGGAGCTGTTTTTT.

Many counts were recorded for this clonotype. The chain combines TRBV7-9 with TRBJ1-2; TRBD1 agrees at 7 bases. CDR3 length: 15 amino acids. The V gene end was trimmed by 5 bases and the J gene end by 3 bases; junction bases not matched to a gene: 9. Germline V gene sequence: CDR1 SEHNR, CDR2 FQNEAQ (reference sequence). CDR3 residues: CASSARTGGYYGYTF. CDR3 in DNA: TGTGCCAGCAGCGCGAGGACAGGAGGGTACTATGGCTACACCTTC.

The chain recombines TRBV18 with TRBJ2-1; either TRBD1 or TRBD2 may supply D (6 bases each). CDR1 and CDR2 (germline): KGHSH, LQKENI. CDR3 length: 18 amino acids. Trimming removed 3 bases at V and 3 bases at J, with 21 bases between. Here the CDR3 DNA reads TGTGCCAGCTCACCGGGACACCCGGGCAGTAGCGGCTACAATGAGCAGTTCTTC. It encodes CASSPGHPGSSGYNEQFF.

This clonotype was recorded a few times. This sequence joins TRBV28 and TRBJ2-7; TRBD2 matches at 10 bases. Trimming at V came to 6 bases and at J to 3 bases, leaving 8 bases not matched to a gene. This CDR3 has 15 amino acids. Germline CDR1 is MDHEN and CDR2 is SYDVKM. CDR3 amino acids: CASSRQTSGFYEQYF. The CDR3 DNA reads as TGTGCCAGCAGCCGCCAGACTAGCGGGTTCTACGAGCAGTACTTC.

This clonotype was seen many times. CDR3 nucleotides: TGCGCCAGCAGCCTCCGGGACTTCTCCTACAATGAGCAGTTCTTC. This gives the protein CASSLRDFSYNEQFF. The chain carries TRBV5-1 and TRBJ2-1; perhaps TRBD2 as D (6 bases). The CDR3 loop spans 15 amino acids. The germline V gene encodes CDR1 SGHRS and CDR2 YFSETQ. V was trimmed by 4 bases and J by 0 bases, leaving 11 bases between them.

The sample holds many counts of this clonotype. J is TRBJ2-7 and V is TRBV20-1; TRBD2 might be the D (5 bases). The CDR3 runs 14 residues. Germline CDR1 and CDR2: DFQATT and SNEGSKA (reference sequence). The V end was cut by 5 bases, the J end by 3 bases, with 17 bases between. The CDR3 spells CSALDKYGLYEQYF. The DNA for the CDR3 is TGCAGTGCTCTCGACAAATACGGACTCTACGAGCAGTACTTC.

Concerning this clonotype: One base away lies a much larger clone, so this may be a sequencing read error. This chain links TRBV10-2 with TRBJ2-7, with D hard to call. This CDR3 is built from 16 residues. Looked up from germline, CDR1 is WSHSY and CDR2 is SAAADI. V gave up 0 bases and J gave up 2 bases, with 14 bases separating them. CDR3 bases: TGCGCCAGCAGTGAGTCCAGAACCACCCTCGCCTACGAGCAGTACTTC. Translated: CASSESRTTLAYEQYF.

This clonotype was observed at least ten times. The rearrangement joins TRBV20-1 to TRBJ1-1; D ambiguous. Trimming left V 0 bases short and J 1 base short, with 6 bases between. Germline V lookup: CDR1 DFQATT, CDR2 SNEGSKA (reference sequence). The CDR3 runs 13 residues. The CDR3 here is CSARDPGNTEAFF. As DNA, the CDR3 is TGCAGTGCTAGAGATCCAGGGAACACTGAAGCTTTCTTT.

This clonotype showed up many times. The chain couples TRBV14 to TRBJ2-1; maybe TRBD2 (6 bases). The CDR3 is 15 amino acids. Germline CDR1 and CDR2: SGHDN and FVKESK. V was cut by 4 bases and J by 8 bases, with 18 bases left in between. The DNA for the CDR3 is TGTGCCAGCAGCCCTTCGGGGCAACCGGGAGATGAGCAGTTCTTC. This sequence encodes CASSPSGQPGDEQFF.

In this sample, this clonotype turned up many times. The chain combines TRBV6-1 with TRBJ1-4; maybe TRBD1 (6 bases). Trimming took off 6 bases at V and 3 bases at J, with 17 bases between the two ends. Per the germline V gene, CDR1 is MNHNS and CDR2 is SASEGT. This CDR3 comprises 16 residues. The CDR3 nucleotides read TGTGCCAGCAGGAACAAGAGGGGGGCCCCTAATGAAAAACTGTTTTTT. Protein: CASRNKRGAPNEKLFF.

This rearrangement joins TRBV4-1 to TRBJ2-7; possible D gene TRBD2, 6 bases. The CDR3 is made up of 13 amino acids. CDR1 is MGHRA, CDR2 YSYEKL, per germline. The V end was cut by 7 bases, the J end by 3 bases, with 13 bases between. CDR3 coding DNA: TGCGCCAGCACGGGCGGGACTCGCTACGAGCAGTACTTC. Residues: CASTGGTRYEQYF.

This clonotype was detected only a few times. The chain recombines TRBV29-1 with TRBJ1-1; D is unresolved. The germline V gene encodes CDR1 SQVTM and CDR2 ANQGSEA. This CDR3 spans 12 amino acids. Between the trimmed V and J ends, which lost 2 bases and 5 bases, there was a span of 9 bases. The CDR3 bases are TGCAGCGTTGAACTGGGAGGAACTGAAGCTTTCTTT. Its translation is CSVELGGTEAFF.

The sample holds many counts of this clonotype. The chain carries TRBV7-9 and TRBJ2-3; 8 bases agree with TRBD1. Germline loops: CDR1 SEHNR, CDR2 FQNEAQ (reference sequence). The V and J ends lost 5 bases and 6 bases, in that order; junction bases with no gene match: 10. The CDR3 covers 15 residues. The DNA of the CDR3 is TGTGCCAGCAGCGGATGGACAGGGTCGGAGGATACGCAGTATTTT. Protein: CASSGWTGSEDTQYF. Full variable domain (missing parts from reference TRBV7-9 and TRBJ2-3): DTGVSQNPRHKITKRGQNVTFRCDPISEHNRLYWYRQTLGQGPEFLTYFQNEAQLEKSRLLSDRFSAERPKGSFSTLEIQRTEQGDSAMYLCASSGWTGSEDTQYFGPGTRLTVL.